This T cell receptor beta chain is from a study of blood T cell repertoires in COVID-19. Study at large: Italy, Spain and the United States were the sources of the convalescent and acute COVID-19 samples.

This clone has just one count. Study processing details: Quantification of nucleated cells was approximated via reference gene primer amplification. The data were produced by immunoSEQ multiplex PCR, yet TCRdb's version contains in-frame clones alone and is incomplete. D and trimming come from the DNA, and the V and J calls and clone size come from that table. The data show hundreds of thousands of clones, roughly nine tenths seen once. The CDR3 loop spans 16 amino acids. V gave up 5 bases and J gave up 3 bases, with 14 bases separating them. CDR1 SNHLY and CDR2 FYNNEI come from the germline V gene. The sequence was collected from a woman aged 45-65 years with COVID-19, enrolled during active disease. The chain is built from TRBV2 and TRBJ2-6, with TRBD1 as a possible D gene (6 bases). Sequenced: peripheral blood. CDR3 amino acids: CASSLQGRGGANVLTF. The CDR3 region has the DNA TGTGCCAGCAGTCTACAGGGTAGGGGTGGGGCCAACGTCCTGACTTTC.